Listed below are T cell receptor beta chains from one sample, sequenced in a study of blood T cell repertoires in COVID-19. Repertoires were generated with immunoSEQ multiplex PCR, while TCRdb's copy carries only in-frame clones and drops some. The repertoire consists of 100,000 to 150,000 clones, with approximately 87% occurring once and the leading ten covering more than 2%. Input material: peripheral blood. The receptors derive from a woman in her forties or fifties with acute or convalescent COVID-19. Both conserved end residues are part of each CDR3. The D gene is left open where the match is weak. A row's size may be missing; if present it is once, few, many or a size class.

J,size,D,V,DNA,CDR3
TRBJ1-6,-,-,TRBV19,TGTGCCAGTAGTGTTAAACCAGGGCTTACCTATCGTTCACCCCTCCACTTT,CASSVKPGLTYRSPLHF
TRBJ1-2,-,TRBD1,TRBV29-1,TGCAGCGTGGTCGGACAGGTCGGCTATGGCTACACCTTC,CSVVGQVGYGYTF
TRBJ2-7,-,-,TRBV4-1,TGCGCCAGCAGCTCCGCCGGGGTTACTTGGGGTAACTACGAGCAGTACTTC,CASSSAGVTWGNYEQYF
TRBJ2-5,once,-,TRBV4-3,TGCGCCAGCAGCCAAGACCTCTACCAAGAGACCCAGTACTTC,CASSQDLYQETQYF
TRBJ1-2,-,-,TRBV28,TGTGCCAGCAGTTTATCTCCAGTTATTTATGGCTACACCTTC,CASSLSPVIYGYTF
TRBJ1-2,-,TRBD1,TRBV7-9,TGTGCCAGCAGCTTGACAGGGGCTGGGCTGGAGGGCTACACCTTC,CASSLTGAGLEGYTF
TRBJ2-7,-,TRBD2,TRBV7-2,TGTGCCAGCAGCTTAGACGCGGGAGGAACCTACGAGCAGTACTTC,CASSLDAGGTYEQYF
TRBJ2-3,-,-,TRBV3-1/TRBV3-2,TGTGCCAGCAGCCAAATGGTGGGTCCGGGTGATACGCAGTATTTT,CASSQMVGPGDTQYF
TRBJ1-5,-,-,TRBV19,TGTGCCAGTAGTATTCACCCGGGACTCTATAGCAATCAGCCCCAGCATTTT,CASSIHPGLYSNQPQHF
TRBJ2-7,once,-,TRBV5-4,TGTGCCAGCAGCTCAGCGGGTAGCCCCCTATACGAGCAGTACTTC,CASSSAGSPLYEQYF
TRBJ1-5,-,-,TRBV30,TGTGCCTGGAGTGGGGGAGACAATCAGCCCCAGCATTTT,CAWSGGDNQPQHF
TRBJ2-7,-,TRBD1,TRBV4-3,TGCGCCAGCAGCCTCCTGGCCGGGACAGGGGTCGACGAGCAGTACTTC,CASSLLAGTGVDEQYF
TRBJ2-3,-,TRBD1,TRBV24-1,TGTGCCACCACCGGGACAGAAACATTATCCGATACGCAGTATTTT,CATTGTETLSDTQYF
TRBJ2-7,-,TRBD2,TRBV7-2,TGTGCCAGCAGTCGGGGACTAGCGGTTATCTACGAGCAGTACTTC,CASSRGLAVIYEQYF
TRBJ1-2,-,TRBD1,TRBV9,TGTGCCAGCAGCGTAGGGGACAGGCTGCCCTATGGCTACACCTTC,CASSVGDRLPYGYTF
TRBJ2-5,once,TRBD2,TRBV6-6,TGTGCCAGCAGGCTAGCGGGAGTACAAGAGACCCAGTACTTC,CASRLAGVQETQYF
TRBJ2-3,-,TRBD2,TRBV3-1/TRBV3-2,TGTGCCAGCAGCCAACTAGCGGGGGGCGCAGATACGCAGTATTTT,CASSQLAGGADTQYF
TRBJ2-5,once,-,TRBV14,TGTGCCAGCAGCCAAGATCATGGAGGGGTGGAGACCCAGTACTTC,CASSQDHGGVETQYF
TRBJ2-7,-,TRBD1,TRBV10-3,TGTGCCATCAGGTTGAATGGGACAGGGACGTCCTACGAGCAGTACTTC,CAIRLNGTGTSYEQYF
TRBJ2-1,-,TRBD1,TRBV3-1/TRBV3-2,TGTGCCAGCAGCCTACCCGGGACAGTTTACAATGAGCAGTTCTTC,CASSLPGTVYNEQFF
TRBJ1-2,-,-,TRBV11-2,TGTGCCAGCAGCTCGGACAGTTTTAACTATGGCTACACCTTC,CASSSDSFNYGYTF
TRBJ1-4,-,-,TRBV6-5,TGTGCCAGCAGCGATCAGGGTGTCACTAATGAAAAACTGTTTTTT,CASSDQGVTNEKLFF
TRBJ2-5,once,-,TRBV18,TGTGCCAGCGAGTACCAAGAGACCCAGTACTTC,CASEYQETQYF
TRBJ1-1,-,TRBD1,TRBV5-1,TGCGCCAGCAGCCCGGGACAGGGCGGATCTTTCTTT,CASSPGQGGSFF
TRBJ2-5,-,-,TRBV6-5,TGTGCCAGCAGTTACAGGGGGAAAGAGACCCAGTACTTC,CASSYRGKETQYF
TRBJ1-1,-,-,TRBV5-1,TGCGCCAGCACTCAGGGGAGGAACACTGAAGCTTTCTTT,CASTQGRNTEAFF
TRBJ2-7,-,TRBD2,TRBV9,TGTGCCAGGGCGACTAGCGGGAGTTACGAGCAGTACTTC,CARATSGSYEQYF
TRBJ1-3,-,-,TRBV6-5,TGTGCCAGCAGTACGCAGGGAGGGGGAAACACCATATATTTT,CASSTQGGGNTIYF
TRBJ1-5,once,-,TRBV7-9,TGTGCCAGCAGCCCCGCGGGAAAGTTTAGCAATCAGCCCCAGCATTTT,CASSPAGKFSNQPQHF
TRBJ2-1,-,TRBD2,TRBV24-1,TGTGCCACCAGTGACCCGGGACTAGCGGACTCCTACAATGAGCAGTTCTTC,CATSDPGLADSYNEQFF
TRBJ1-2,-,-,TRBV2,TGTGCCAGCACAGGTCTTGGCTATGGCTACACCTTC,CASTGLGYGYTF
TRBJ2-7,-,TRBD1,TRBV27,TGTGCCAGCAGTGGGTTGGCGCGGGACAGGGTGGTAAACGAGCAGTACTTC,CASSGLARDRVVNEQYF
TRBJ1-2,-,-,TRBV30,TGTGCCTGGAGTTTGGGAATGTTGGGAGGCTATGGCTACACCTTC,CAWSLGMLGGYGYTF
TRBJ2-3,-,TRBD2,TRBV25-1,TGTGCCAGCAGCCCACCCGGGACTATCACAGATACGCAGTATTTT,CASSPPGTITDTQYF
TRBJ2-1,once,TRBD2,TRBV28,TGTGCCAGCAGTCCGGGGGGGGCCGTCAATGAGCAGTTCTTC,CASSPGGAVNEQFF
TRBJ2-4,-,-,TRBV2,TGTGCCAGCAGTGCCAGCGGAGTAGCCAAAAACATTCAGTACTTC,CASSASGVAKNIQYF
TRBJ2-6,-,TRBD2,TRBV18,TGTGCCAGCTCACGGCAGACAATTATAGCGGGAGGGCCTGGGGCCAACGTCCTGACTTTC,CASSRQTIIAGGPGANVLTF
TRBJ2-1,once,TRBD2,TRBV10-1,TGCGCCAGCAGTGATTCCATACTAGCGGGAGAATTCTTC,CASSDSILAGEFF
TRBJ2-1,-,-,TRBV29-1,TGCAGCGTTGAAGTTCTTTTGGGCCCCTACAATGAGCAGTTCTTC,CSVEVLLGPYNEQFF
TRBJ2-7,-,-,TRBV6-2/TRBV6-3,TGTGCCAGCAGTTACCCAAAACAGTGGCAGTACGAGCAGTACTTC,CASSYPKQWQYEQYF
TRBJ2-5,-,-,TRBV5-1,TGCGCCAGCAGCTTGGGTTCGGGTACAGGGGAGACCCAGTACTTC,CASSLGSGTGETQYF